This TCR beta chain was sequenced in a study of technical replicates of blood from a few donors. With 4 bases removed from V and 7 bases from J, the gap between germline ends came to 16 bases. The germline V gene encodes CDR1 MNHNS and CDR2 SASEGT. The CDR3 sequence is 15 residues long. Some clones are missing from TCRdb's copy, which holds only in-frame ones; the method was immunoSEQ multiplex PCR. The data contain roughly 72,000 clones, approximately 94% of them singletons. This chain joins TRBV6-1 and TRBJ1-4, with D perhaps TRBD1 (5 bases). The receptor comes from a human donor in good health. The sample comprised T cells isolated from PBMCs. In nucleotides, the CDR3 is TGTGCCAGCAGTGGGGGACTCTTGGATGGTGAAAAACTGTTTTTT. Translating it yields CASSGGLLDGEKLFF.